This TCR beta chain was obtained from a study of early T cells in non-severe SARS-CoV-2 infection. The CDR3 runs to 15 residues. V was pared by 1 base and J by 0 bases, with 8 bases between. Germline-derived CDR1 and CDR2 are SGHRS and YFSETQ. Molecules of cDNA were individually given unique molecular identifiers that were attached to them. MiXCR was run by TCRdb on the 5' RACE reads, yielding one entry per CDR3 protein. This sample has around 99,000 distinct CDR3 sequences; approximately 16% occur once, and the top ten carry around 4.9%. Sample: whole blood, taken at baseline. This clonotype originated in an adult who was a healthcare worker with PCR-confirmed SARS-CoV-2 infection or an uninfected control (not recorded which). The chain joins TRBV5-1 to TRBJ1-3; D is undetermined. CDR3 nucleotides: TGCGCCAGCAGCTTGATGCAGAGCTCTGGAAACACCATATATTTT. Amino acids: CASSLMQSSGNTIYF.